This entry concerns a single T cell receptor (beta chain). The sample comes from a study of blood T cell repertoires in COVID-19. Sequencing used immunoSEQ multiplex PCR; TCRdb keeps in-frame clones, though not all of them. The sample yields about 400,000 clones, just over 85% seen once. The CDR3 extends over 16 amino acids. Looked up from germline, CDR1 is MNHEY and CDR2 is SMNVEV (reference sequence). V lost 0 bases, J lost 2 bases, and 11 bases lay in between. Sequenced sample: peripheral blood. The chain combines TRBV27 with TRBJ1-5; D gene uncertain. The clonotype was recovered from a woman aged 25 to 39 with active or convalescent COVID-19. The CDR3 DNA sequence: TGTGCCAGCAGTTTATCTCGGGGTTCTGGCAATCAGCCCCAGCATTTT. It encodes CASSLSRGSGNQPQHF.